The 11 T cell receptor beta chains below all came from one sample that was sequenced in a study of blood T cell repertoires in COVID-19. Profiling relied on immunoSEQ multiplex PCR, and the TCRdb table lists in-frame clones only, not all of them. The table lists fewer than 250,000 clones, just under 85% of them singletons. The source material was peripheral blood. The receptor set was obtained from an elderly woman with acute or convalescent COVID-19.

This clone was recorded only once. The chain joins TRBV18 to TRBJ1-3, with D uncertain. Between the trimmed V and J ends, which lost 2 bases and 2 bases, there was a span of 10 bases. The CDR3 has 15 amino acids. CDR1 is KGHSH, CDR2 LQKENI, per germline. For the CDR3, the DNA is TGTGCCAGCTCACCAAAGGGAGGAGCTGGAAACACCATATATTTT. It is translated as CASSPKGGAGNTIYF.

The chain links TRBV5-1 to TRBJ1-1, with D possibly being TRBD1 (6 bases). V lost 5 bases, J lost 5 bases, and 13 bases lay in between. The CDR3 is made up of 13 amino acids. CDR1 is SGHRS and CDR2 is YFSETQ in the germline V gene. The CDR3 coding sequence is TGCGCCAGCAGATCGACAGGTGGTACTGAAGCTTTCTTT. This sequence encodes CASRSTGGTEAFF.

The chain carries TRBV14 and TRBJ1-2, with D unresolved. This CDR3 is built from 15 residues. From germline, CDR1 is SGHDN and CDR2 FVKESK. V was shortened by 2 bases and J by 6 bases, with 16 bases between the two germline ends. The CDR3 DNA sequence: TGTGCCAGCAGCCAACTCATCCTCCGGGAAGATGGCTACACCTTC. Its translation: CASSQLILREDGYTF.

In regard to this clone: This sample includes further DNA sequences coding for the same CDR3. The rearrangement links TRBV18 to TRBJ1-2; D uncertain. Germline V gene data show CDR1 as KGHSH and CDR2 as LQKENI. The V end lost 2 bases, the J end lost 3 bases, and 7 bases lay between the germline ends. The CDR3 sequence is 13 residues long. CDR3: CASSPEEDYGYTF. The CDR3 DNA reads as TGTGCCAGCTCACCAGAGGAAGACTATGGCTACACCTTC. Variable domain in full (rest from reference TRBV18 and TRBJ1-2): NAGVMQNPRHLVRRRGQEARLRCSPMKGHSHVYWYRQLPEEGLKFMVYLQKENIIDESGMPKERFSAEFPKEGPSILRIQQVVRGDSAAYFCASSPEEDYGYTFGSGTRLTVV.

The chain links TRBV19 to TRBJ2-2; D is possibly TRBD1 (6 bases). Germline V gene sequence: CDR1 LNHDA, CDR2 SQIVND (reference sequence). V was trimmed by 5 bases and J by 6 bases, leaving 22 bases between them. The CDR3 extends over 17 amino acids. CDR3 in DNA: TGTGCCAGTAGTCTGTGGGGGCCACAGGGATACGCCGGGGAGCTGTTTTTT. Its protein is CASSLWGPQGYAGELFF.

The gene calls are TRBV5-1 and TRBJ2-7; 7 bases map to TRBD2. The junction had 5 bases not matched to a gene; V was cut back by 0 bases and J by 2 bases. The CDR3 loop spans 15 amino acids. Germline V gene lookup returns CDR1 SGHRS and CDR2 YFSETQ. DNA of the CDR3: TGCGCCAGCAGCTTGGATGCTAGCGGTCCCTACGAGCAGTACTTC. Translated, it gives CASSLDASGPYEQYF.

This clone appeared once. The J gene is TRBJ2-5, the V gene TRBV5-4, with D maybe TRBD1 (6 bases). From germline, CDR1 is SGHNT and CDR2 YYREEE (reference sequence). This CDR3 comprises 13 residues. Trimming stripped 4 bases from V and 4 bases from J, with 11 bases between. Here the CDR3 DNA reads TGTGCCAGCAGCCGGGACAAGCCAGAGACCCAGTACTTC. Protein product: CASSRDKPETQYF.

The chain carries TRBV19 and TRBJ1-3; D remains ambiguous. Trimming cost V 4 bases and J 0 bases, with 10 bases left between them. Per germline, CDR1 LNHDA and CDR2 SQIVND (reference sequence). The CDR3 is made up of 15 amino acids. CDR3 protein: CASSTNRYSGNTIYF. The CDR3 bases are TGTGCCAGTAGTACCAACAGATACTCTGGAAACACCATATATTTT.

The V gene is TRBV10-3, the J gene TRBJ1-6, with D tentatively TRBD1 (5 bases). Germline-derived CDR1 and CDR2 are ENHRY and SYGVKD. V lost 8 bases to trimming and J lost 10 bases, with 15 bases between them. The length of the CDR3 is 13 residues. In DNA, the CDR3 is TGTGCCATCGGGTTTGAGGGGAGGTCACCCCTCCACTTT. It is translated as CAIGFEGRSPLHF.

This clone was seen only a few times. For the CDR3, the DNA is TGTGCCAGCAGTGAAGCGGGGCGGTACGGCTACACCTTC. It yields the protein CASSEAGRYGYTF. The genes are TRBV6-1 and TRBJ1-2; tentatively, D is TRBD1 (5 bases). The CDR3 has 13 residues. Germline V gene sequence: CDR1 MNHNS, CDR2 SASEGT. Between the trimmed V and J ends, which lost 0 bases and 8 bases, there was a span of 10 bases.

The V gene is TRBV30, the J gene TRBJ1-5, with 12 bases lining up with TRBD1. With 3 bases clipped from V and 7 bases from J, the junction kept 4 bases outside the gene matches. The germline V gene encodes CDR1 GTSNPN and CDR2 SVGIG (reference sequence). The CDR3 sequence is 14 residues long. The CDR3 reads CAWRGQGARQPQHF. The CDR3, as DNA: TGTGCCTGGAGGGGACAGGGGGCGAGACAGCCCCAGCATTTT.